These 9 T cell receptor beta chains were sequenced from one sample in a study of patients and donors after allogeneic stem cell transplantation. In TCRdb, the RT-PCR reads were re-called with MiXCR into one record per CDR3 protein. The data hold approximately 140,000 distinct CDR3 sequences, with roughly two fifths observed a single time. The sample consisted of blood, either unsorted or a sorted T cell fraction (not recorded which). The receptors stem from a human donor who was either an allogeneic HSCT recipient or a stem cell or donor lymphocyte infusion donor (not recorded which). It is not recorded whose cells these are; they may come from a transplant donor.

The rearrangement links TRBV20-1 to TRBJ1-1, with a tentative D call TRBD1 (5 bases). The CDR3 is 14 residues long. V lost 0 bases and J lost 9, with 17 bases in between. Germline CDR1 reads DFQATT; CDR2 reads SNEGSKA (reference sequence). CDR3 residues: CSARDFRGLTQAFF. The CDR3 region has the DNA TGCAGTGCTAGAGATTTTCGGGGCTTGACTCAAGCTTTCTTT.

The rearrangement uses TRBV6-6 and TRBJ2-7, with D possibly called TRBD1 or TRBD2 (6 bases each). V lost 0 bases, J lost 3 bases, and 12 bases lay in between. Per the germline V gene, CDR1 is MNHNY and CDR2 is SVGAGI (reference sequence). The CDR3 is made up of 15 amino acids. The CDR3 region is CASSYSPRGLYEQYV. The CDR3 bases are TGTGCCAGCAGTTACTCGCCACGGGGGCTCTACGAGCAGTACGTC.

A few counts support this clonotype. The V call is TRBV3-1, the J call TRBJ1-1; D may be TRBD1 (6 bases). Germline V gene data show CDR1 as LGHDT and CDR2 as YNNKEL (reference sequence). The CDR3 length is 13 residues. V lost 4 bases, J lost 4 bases, and 10 bases lay in between. The CDR3 reads CASSRPRGTEAFF. CDR3 sequence (DNA): TGTGCCAGCAGCCGACCCAGGGGCACTGAAGCTTTCTTT. Full variable domain (missing parts from reference TRBV3-1 and TRBJ1-1): DTAVSQTPKYLVTQMGNDKSIKCEQNLGHDTMYWYKQDSKKFLKIMFSYNNKELIINETVPNRFSPKSPDKAHLNLHINSLELGDSAVYFCASSRPRGTEAFFGQGTRLTVV.

The gene calls are TRBV4-3 and TRBJ2-3, with TRBD2 matching 9 bases. Trimming at V came to 5 bases and at J to 2 bases, leaving 5 bases not matched to a gene. The CDR3 contains 15 residues. Germline assignment: CDR1 LGHNA and CDR2 YSLEER. The CDR3 DNA reads TGCGCCAGCAGCTTTAGCGGGGGAACCACAGATACGCAGTATTTT. This encodes CASSFSGGTTDTQYF.

The chain carries TRBV3-1 and TRBJ1-5, with D perhaps matching TRBD1 (6 bases). Trimming left V 4 bases short and J 6 bases short, with 25 bases between. The germline V gene has CDR1 LGHDT and CDR2 YNNKEL (reference sequence). The CDR3 extends over 18 amino acids. The CDR3 loop reads CASSPTGEGGPFVQPQHF. In DNA, the CDR3 is TGTGCCAGCAGCCCAACCGGAGAGGGGGGTCCCTTTGTTCAGCCCCAGCATTTT.

This clonotype was counted a single time. The J gene is TRBJ2-1, the V gene TRBV6-6, with TRBD1 identical over 11 bases. This CDR3 is built from 17 residues. The junction had 13 bases not matched to a gene; V was cut back by 7 bases and J by 5 bases. CDR1 is MNHNY and CDR2 is SVGAGI in the germline V gene (reference sequence). The CDR3 DNA follows: TGTGCCAGCATACGACGTGGAGGGACAGGGGGGGACAATGAGCAGTTCTTC. It translates to CASIRRGGTGGDNEQFF.

The genes are TRBV9 and TRBJ1-1; TRBD1 is a possible D gene (5 bases). The CDR3 has 13 amino acids. Trimming cost V 5 bases and J 11 bases, with 19 bases left between them. The germline V gene encodes CDR1 SGDLS and CDR2 YYNGEE. The CDR3 region has the DNA TGTGCCAGCAGTGCTGGGGGAGTAACGACGGCTTTCTTT. It encodes CASSAGGVTTAFF.

V and J are TRBV30 and TRBJ2-5; TRBD2 matches at 9 bases. With V trimmed by 5 bases and J by 2 bases, 6 bases remained unmatched. Germline CDR1 and CDR2: GTSNPN and SVGIG (reference sequence). CDR3 length equals 14 residues. CDR3 region: CAWAGGEKQETQYF. In DNA, the CDR3 is TGTGCCTGGGCGGGGGGGGAGAAACAAGAGACCCAGTACTTC.

This clonotype came up a few times. V usage is TRBV11-1 and J usage is TRBJ2-5; TRBD2 aligns across 7 bases. Germline values: CDR1 SGHAT, CDR2 FQDESV (reference sequence). This CDR3 has 15 residues. V gave up 1 base and J gave up 2 bases; unmatched junction bases: 4. As DNA, the CDR3 is TGTGCCAGCAGCTTAGTCTCTAGCGGACAAGAGACCCAGTACTTC. Translated, it gives CASSLVSSGQETQYF.